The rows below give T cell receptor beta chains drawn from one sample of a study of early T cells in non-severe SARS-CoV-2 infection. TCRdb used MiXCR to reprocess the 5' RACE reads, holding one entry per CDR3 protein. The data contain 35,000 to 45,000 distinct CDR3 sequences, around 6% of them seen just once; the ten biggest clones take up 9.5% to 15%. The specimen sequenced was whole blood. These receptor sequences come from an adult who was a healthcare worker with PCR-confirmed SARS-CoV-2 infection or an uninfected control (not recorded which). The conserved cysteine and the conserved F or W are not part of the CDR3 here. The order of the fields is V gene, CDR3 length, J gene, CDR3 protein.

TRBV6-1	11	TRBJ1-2	ASSATTNYGYT
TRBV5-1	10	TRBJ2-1	ASSLAGNEQF
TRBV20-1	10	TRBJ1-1	SADNRGTEAF
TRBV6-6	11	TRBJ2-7	ASLGQGTYEQY
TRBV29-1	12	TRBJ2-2	SAADRANTGELF
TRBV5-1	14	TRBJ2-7	ASSLGTGTVAYEQY
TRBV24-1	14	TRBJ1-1	ATSDSPLGGNTEAF
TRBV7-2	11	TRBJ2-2	ASSLAGARELF
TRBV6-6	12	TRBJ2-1	ASSLQGLANEQF
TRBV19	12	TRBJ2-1	ASSGEGPWNEQF
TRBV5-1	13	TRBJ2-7	ASSGRQGSSYEQY
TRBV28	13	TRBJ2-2	ASSPGQGGTGELF
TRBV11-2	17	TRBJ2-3	ASSLFRLGTGILTDTQY
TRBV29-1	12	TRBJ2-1	SFTGTPSYNEQF
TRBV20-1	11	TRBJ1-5	SARYSGNQPQH
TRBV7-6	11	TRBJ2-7	ASSLDTGYEQY
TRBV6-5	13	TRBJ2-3	ASSYGAGTTDTQY
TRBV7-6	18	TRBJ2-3	ASSPAISGGLSFSTDTQY
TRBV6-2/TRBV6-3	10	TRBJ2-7	ASSYADYEQY
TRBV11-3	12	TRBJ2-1	ASSLYRGANEQF
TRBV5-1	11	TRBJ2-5	ASSLARGETQY
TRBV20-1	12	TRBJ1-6	SATGSSYNSPLH
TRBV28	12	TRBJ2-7	ASSVFGQAYEQY
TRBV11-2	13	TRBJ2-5	ASSLSVSGQETQY
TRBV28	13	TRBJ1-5	ASSPRIGWGQPQH
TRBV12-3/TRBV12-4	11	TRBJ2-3	ASTHNRADTQY
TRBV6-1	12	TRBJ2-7	ASNPSSGAYEQY
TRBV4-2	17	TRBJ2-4	ASSQDRGGGDSAKNIQY